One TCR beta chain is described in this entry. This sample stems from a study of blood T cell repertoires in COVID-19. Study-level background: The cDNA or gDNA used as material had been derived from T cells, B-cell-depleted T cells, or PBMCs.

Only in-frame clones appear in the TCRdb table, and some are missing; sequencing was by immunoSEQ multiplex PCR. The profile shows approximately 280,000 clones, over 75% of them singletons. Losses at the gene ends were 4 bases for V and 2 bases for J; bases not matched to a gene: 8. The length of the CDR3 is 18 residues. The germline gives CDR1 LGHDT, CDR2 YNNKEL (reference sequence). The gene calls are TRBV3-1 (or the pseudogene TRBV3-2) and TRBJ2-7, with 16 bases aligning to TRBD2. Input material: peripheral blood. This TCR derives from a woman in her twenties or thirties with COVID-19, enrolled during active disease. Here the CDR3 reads CASSPGTSGRAPPYEQYF. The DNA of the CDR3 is TGTGCCAGCAGCCCCGGGACTAGCGGGAGGGCCCCCCCCTACGAGCAGTACTTC.